This TCR beta chain was found in a study of OX40 agonist ivuxolimab in advanced cancers. Turning to the study itself: From roughly 20 to 85 years was the age range, with a mean of approximately 63 years, and nearly 85% were male.

The CDR3 runs to 17 residues. Per germline, CDR1 SGHDT and CDR2 YYEEEE. J was trimmed by 6 bases and V by 4 bases; bases with no gene match: 14. The assay was immunoSEQ multiplex PCR, and TCRdb's table has in-frame clones only and misses some. The table has tens of thousands of clones, about 93% seen once; the top ten hold about 0.42%. Study conclusions and caveats: Patients with a partial response at 0.1-3.0 mg/kg had among the lowest clonal expansion. The work left the antigen specificity of expanded peripheral T cells undetermined.

Comments on this clone: The antigen is not known.

This receptor was obtained from an adult with an advanced solid tumor such as melanoma, head and neck, liver or kidney cancer. The input for sequencing was CD4+ or CD8+ T cells sorted from blood, taken in a trial of the OX40 agonist ivuxolimab. This chain links TRBV5-6 with TRBJ2-1; 9 positions match TRBD2. CDR3 region: CASSRFAGLAGINEQFF. The CDR3 coding sequence is TGTGCCAGCAGCCGTTTTGCGGGCCTAGCGGGGATCAATGAGCAGTTCTTC.